This record looks at one TCR beta chain sequence and its context. Its antigen is still unknown. Though probably carrying unrecorded immune exposures, donors were nominally healthy at sampling. The data are from a study of cytomegalovirus exposure and HLA in healthy donors. Study conclusions and caveats: Later on, analysis showed that most CMV-associated TCR beta chains appeared to be HLA-restricted. At a 0.05 false discovery rate, a later analysis found roughly 17,000 TCR beta sequences to be associated with HLA alleles. Roughly uniform sequencing depth across donors was assumed, possibly incorrectly.

The CDR3 runs to 14 residues. Germline-derived CDR1 and CDR2 are MNHEY and SMNVEV (reference sequence). The ends were cut back, 10 bases at V and 5 bases at J, with 20 bases in the middle. Use of 60 Vbeta and 13 Jbeta primers characterized the PCR. Assay used: immunoSEQ multiplex PCR; TCRdb lists only in-frame clones, some missing. This sample contains roughly 120,000 clones. The rearrangement links TRBV27 to TRBJ1-2; perhaps TRBD1 as D (5 bases). Sequences were obtained from PBMCs. This TCR came from a man aged 25 to 40 in good health and CMV-seronegative. Here the CDR3 reads CATGSGANRYGYTF. The CDR3 DNA reads as TGTGCCACCGGGAGTGGGGCGAACCGGTATGGCTACACCTTC.